This T cell receptor (beta chain) stems from a study of blood T cell repertoires in COVID-19 (dated by TCRdb to 2020 to 2022). As for the study more broadly: The collaborator samples originated in the United States, Italy and Spain and spanned the acute and convalescent phases of COVID-19. The prospective study material was composed of cDNA or gDNA derived from T cells, B-cell-depleted T cells, or PBMCs. Deeply sampled blood TCRbeta repertoires from subjects exposed to, actively infected with, or recovered from COVID-19 were included in the dataset. The repertoires were released in a freely available public database intended as a resource for research on the immune response to SARS-CoV-2. Samples came from the ongoing ImmuneRACE study (first 160 participants) plus 1,254 subjects from 6 global collaborators. A de-identified subject ID, COVID-19 status, age in years and sex were almost always included in the sample metadata. Where available, HLA class I and class II types were taken from metadata supplied by the sample provider and were not determined by assay-based typing. What the work shows at the level of the full study, not this receptor alone: The amount of clinical and demographic metadata varied by source and participant and was provided uncurated.

Participants in the prospective study were enrolled through a virtual design, were aged 18 to 89 years, and lived in fewer than 30 United States geographic areas. In the prospective study, participants were assigned to cohorts based on the clinical history participants reported in a screening survey and a study questionnaire. Exposed participants had been in contact, within 2 weeks of entering the study, with a person who had a PCR-confirmed or clinician-diagnosed case of COVID-19. In the prospective study, whole blood, serum and a nasopharyngeal or oropharyngeal swab were collected from each participant by mobile phlebotomists. Additional blood draws and questionnaires over an approximately two-month period could optionally be provided by prospective study participants. Prospective study blood samples were shipped either frozen or at room temperature before DNA extraction. For this clone: Its specific antigen is unknown. No much larger clone is present one base from it, and per-base qualities are unavailable.

TCRbeta CDR3 regions were amplified from genomic DNA using the immunoSEQ Assay, a bias-controlled multiplex PCR. For the original study's pipeline: Nucleated cell counts per sample were estimated from amplification of reference gene primers within the assay. To quantify the absolute abundance of each unique TCRbeta CDR3 rearrangement, sequence reads were collapsed and filtered. For each sample, productive Simpson clonality was calculated as the square root of Simpson's diversity index across productive rearrangements. The table was pulled from immuneACCESS by TCRdb, which kept in-frame rearrangements only. Such tables lose some clones; where checked, under half of the loss comes from unresolved V genes, and the rest has no known cause. V and J calls and clone size are those listed in that table; D and trimming were worked out from the DNA. Recorded for this sample are more than 350,000 clones; 70% to 90% of them occurred a single time. The top ten constitute approximately 1.5% of the sample.

The germline ends are 17 bases apart after V is trimmed by 5 bases and J by 4 bases. There are 16 amino acids in the CDR3, from cysteine to phenylalanine inclusive. The read is trimmed to its CDR3 DNA, 48 bases read in frame from base 1. CDR1 and CDR2, looked up from the germline V gene (reference sequence), are MNHEY and SMNVEV. This TCR was sampled from a young woman who had been exposed to COVID-19. The material sequenced was PBMCs or T cells enriched from blood (not recorded which). The sequence links TRBV27 to TRBJ1-4; no D segment can be confidently identified. The CDR3 protein is CASSRTPAAGNEKLFF. Read as DNA, the sequence is TGTGCCAGCAGTCGGACGCCAGCGGCGGGTAATGAAAAACTGTTTTTT. The full variable domain, completed from the reference TRBV27 and TRBJ1-4 proteins outside the CDR3, reads EAQVTQNPRYLITVTGKKLTVTCSQNMNHEYMSWYRQDPGLGLRQIYYSMNVEVTDKGDVPEGYKVSRKEKRNFPLILESPSPNQTSLYFCASSRTPAAGNEKLFFGSGTQLSVL.